This T cell receptor beta chain was retrieved from a study of STAT5B mutations in CD4+ large granular lymphocyte leukemia. General observations from the study: No patients shared main leukemic clonotypes, though roughly 25% appeared at low frequency elsewhere.

Method: immunoSEQ multiplex PCR; TCRdb's copy keeps in-frame clones and lacks some. The data show approximately 30,000 clones, over 60% seen once. Concerning this clone itself: What it binds is unknown.

V shed 1 base, J shed 8 bases, and the junction held 6 bases outside the gene matches. The CDR3 contains 15 residues. CDR1 and CDR2 from the germline V gene are LGHNA and YSLEER. The TCR originated in a human donor in good health. V usage is TRBV4-3 and J usage is TRBJ1-2; the match to TRBD1 covers 11 bases. Sequencing input: CD4+ T cells from blood buffy coats. This CDR3 is CASSQGGGQGEGYTF. The CDR3 DNA is TGCGCCAGCAGCCAAGGAGGGGGACAGGGGGAGGGCTACACCTTC.